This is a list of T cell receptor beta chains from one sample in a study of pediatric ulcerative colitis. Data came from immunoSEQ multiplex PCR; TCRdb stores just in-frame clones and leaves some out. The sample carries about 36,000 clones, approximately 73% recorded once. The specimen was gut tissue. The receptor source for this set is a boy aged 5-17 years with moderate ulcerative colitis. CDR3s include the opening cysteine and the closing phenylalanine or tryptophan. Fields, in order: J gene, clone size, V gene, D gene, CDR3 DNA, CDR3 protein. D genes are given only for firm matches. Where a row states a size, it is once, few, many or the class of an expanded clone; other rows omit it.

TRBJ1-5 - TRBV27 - TGTGCCAGCGGTTACGGGGCTCAACAGCCCCAGCATTTT CASGYGAQQPQHF
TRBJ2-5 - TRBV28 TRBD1 TGTGCCAGCAGTTCAACCGGGACAGGGGTAAAGTCCCAGTACTTC CASSSTGTGVKSQYF
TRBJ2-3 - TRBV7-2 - TGTGCCAGCAGGGAGCGGAACACAGATACGCAGTATTTT CASRERNTDTQYF
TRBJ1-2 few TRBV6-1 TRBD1 TGTGCCAGCAGTGAATCCGAGGGGGCCAGCTATGGCTACACCTTC CASSESEGASYGYTF
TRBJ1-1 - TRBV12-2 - TGTGCAAGGTCCACAGGGCAGAACACTGAAGCTTTCTTT CARSTGQNTEAFF
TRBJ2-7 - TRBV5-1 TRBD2 TGCGCCAGCAGCTTAATGGTGCGGGAGGGTCTCAACGAGCAGTACTTC CASSLMVREGLNEQYF
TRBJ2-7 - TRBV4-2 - TGTGCCAGCAGCCGGGACTTGGCCTACGAGCAGTACTTC CASSRDLAYEQYF
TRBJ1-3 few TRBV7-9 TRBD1 TGTGCCAGCAGTCCAATCCAGGGGGCTAGAAACACCATATATTTT CASSPIQGARNTIYF
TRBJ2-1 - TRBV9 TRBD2 TGTGCCAGCAGCGTACCAACCCCTAGCGGAATCTCCTACAATGAGCAGTTCTTC CASSVPTPSGISYNEQFF
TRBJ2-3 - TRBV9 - TGTGCCAGCAGCGTAGGCCATACAACGTGGGGCCTGTATTTT CASSVGHTTWGLYF
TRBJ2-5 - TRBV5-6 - TGTGCCAGCTGCCTGAGACAAGAGACCCAGTACTTC CASCLRQETQYF
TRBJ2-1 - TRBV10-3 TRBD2 TGTGCCATCCAGACTAGCGGGAGGGGAGCCGAGCAGTTCTTC CAIQTSGRGAEQFF
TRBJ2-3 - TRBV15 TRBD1 TGTGCCACCAGCAGAGAGACAGGGGGCGCAGATACGCAGTATTTT CATSRETGGADTQYF
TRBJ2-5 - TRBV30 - TGTGCCTGGGGTGGGGTTGGGACCCAGTACTTC CAWGGVGTQYF
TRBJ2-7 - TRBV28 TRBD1 TGTGCCAGCAGCCCCGGAGGGACAGGGGGGGCCTACGAGCAGTACTTC CASSPGGTGGAYEQYF
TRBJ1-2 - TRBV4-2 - TGTGCCAGCAGCCAAGACAGGGCACATGGCTACACCTTC CASSQDRAHGYTF